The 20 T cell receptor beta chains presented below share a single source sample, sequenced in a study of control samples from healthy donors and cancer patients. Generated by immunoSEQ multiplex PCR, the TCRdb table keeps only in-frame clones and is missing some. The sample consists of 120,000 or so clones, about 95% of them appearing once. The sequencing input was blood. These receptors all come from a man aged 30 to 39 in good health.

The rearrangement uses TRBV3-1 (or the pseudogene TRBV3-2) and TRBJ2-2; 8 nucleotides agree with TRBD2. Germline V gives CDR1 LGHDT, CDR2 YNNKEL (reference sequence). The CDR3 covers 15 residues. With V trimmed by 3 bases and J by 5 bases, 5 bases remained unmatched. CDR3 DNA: TGTGCCAGCAGCCATCGGGGGGGCGAAACCGGGGAGCTGTTTTTT. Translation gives CASSHRGGETGELFF.

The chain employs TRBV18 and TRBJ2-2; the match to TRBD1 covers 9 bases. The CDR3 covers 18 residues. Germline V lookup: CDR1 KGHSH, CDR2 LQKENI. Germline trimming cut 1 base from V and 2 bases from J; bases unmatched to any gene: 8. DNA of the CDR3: TGTGCCAGCTCACCACGTAAAGGGACAGGGTCCAACACCGGGGAGCTGTTTTTT. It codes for CASSPRKGTGSNTGELFF. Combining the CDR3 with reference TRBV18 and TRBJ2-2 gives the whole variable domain NAGVMQNPRHLVRRRGQEARLRCSPMKGHSHVYWYRQLPEEGLKFMVYLQKENIIDESGMPKERFSAEFPKEGPSILRIQQVVRGDSAAYFCASSPRKGTGSNTGELFFGEGSRLTVL.

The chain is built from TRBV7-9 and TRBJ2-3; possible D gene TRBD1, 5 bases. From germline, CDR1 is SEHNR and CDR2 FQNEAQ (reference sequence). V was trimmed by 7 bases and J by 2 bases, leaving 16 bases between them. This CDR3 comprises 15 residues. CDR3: CASTYTGTYTDTQYF. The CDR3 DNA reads TGTGCCAGCACCTATACAGGCACCTACACAGATACGCAGTATTTT.

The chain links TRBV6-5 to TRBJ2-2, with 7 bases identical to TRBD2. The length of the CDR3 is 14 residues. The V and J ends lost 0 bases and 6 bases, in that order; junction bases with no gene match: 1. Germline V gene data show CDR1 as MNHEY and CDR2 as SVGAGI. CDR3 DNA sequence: TGTGCCAGCAGTTACTCTGGGGGGGCCGGGGAGCTGTTTTTT. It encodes CASSYSGGAGELFF.

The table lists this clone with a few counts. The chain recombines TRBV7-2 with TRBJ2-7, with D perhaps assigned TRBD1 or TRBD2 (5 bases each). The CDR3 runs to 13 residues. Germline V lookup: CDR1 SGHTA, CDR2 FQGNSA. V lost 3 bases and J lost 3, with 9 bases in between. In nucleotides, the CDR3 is TGTGCCAGCAGCTTCTCGAGGGGCTACGAGCAGTACTTC. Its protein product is CASSFSRGYEQYF.

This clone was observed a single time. CDR3 sequence reads: CASSLISEQYF. The CDR3 DNA follows: TGTGCCAGCAGCTTAATCTCCGAGCAGTACTTC. This chain joins TRBV11-2 and TRBJ2-7; no clear D. Germline V gives CDR1 SGHAT, CDR2 FQNNGV. V lost 2 bases and J lost 6, with 5 bases in between. The CDR3 covers 11 residues.

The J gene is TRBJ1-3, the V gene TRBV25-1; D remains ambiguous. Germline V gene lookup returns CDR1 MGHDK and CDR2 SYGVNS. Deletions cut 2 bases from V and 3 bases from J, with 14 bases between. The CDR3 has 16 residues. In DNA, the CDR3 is TGTGCCAGCAGTGAAACCATCGGACGGCTTGGAAACACCATATATTTT. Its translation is CASSETIGRLGNTIYF.

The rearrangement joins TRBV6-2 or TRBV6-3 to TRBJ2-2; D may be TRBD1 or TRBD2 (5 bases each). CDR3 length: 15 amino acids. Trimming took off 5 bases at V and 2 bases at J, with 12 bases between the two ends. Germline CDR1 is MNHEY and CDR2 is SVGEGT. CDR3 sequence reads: CASSPGTFNTGELFF. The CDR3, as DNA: TGTGCCAGCAGTCCCGGGACCTTTAACACCGGGGAGCTGTTTTTT.

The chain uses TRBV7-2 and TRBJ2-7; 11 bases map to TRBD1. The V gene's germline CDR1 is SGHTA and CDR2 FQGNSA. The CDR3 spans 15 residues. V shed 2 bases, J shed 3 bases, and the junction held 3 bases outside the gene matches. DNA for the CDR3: TGTGCCAGCAGCTTACCGGGACAGGGGGTCTACGAGCAGTACTTC. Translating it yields CASSLPGQGVYEQYF.

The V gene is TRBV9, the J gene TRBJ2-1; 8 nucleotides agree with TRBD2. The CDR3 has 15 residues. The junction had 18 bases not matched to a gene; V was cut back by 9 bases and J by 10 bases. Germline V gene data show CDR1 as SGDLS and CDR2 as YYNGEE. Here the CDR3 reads CATSILAESGGEQFF. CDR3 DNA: TGTGCCACCTCCATACTAGCGGAGAGCGGTGGGGAGCAGTTCTTC.

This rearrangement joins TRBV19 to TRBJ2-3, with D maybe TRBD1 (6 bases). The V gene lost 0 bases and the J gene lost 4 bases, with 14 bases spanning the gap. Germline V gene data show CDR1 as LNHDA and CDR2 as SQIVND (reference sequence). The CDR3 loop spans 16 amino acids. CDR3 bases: TGTGCCAGTAGTATAGATACAACCAGGGGCGCAGATACGCAGTATTTT. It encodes CASSIDTTRGADTQYF.

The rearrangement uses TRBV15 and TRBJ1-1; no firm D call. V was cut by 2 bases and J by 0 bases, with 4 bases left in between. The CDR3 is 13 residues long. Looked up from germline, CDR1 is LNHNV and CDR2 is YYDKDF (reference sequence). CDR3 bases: TGTGCCACCAGCAGAAACCTGAACACTGAAGCTTTCTTT. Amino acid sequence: CATSRNLNTEAFF.

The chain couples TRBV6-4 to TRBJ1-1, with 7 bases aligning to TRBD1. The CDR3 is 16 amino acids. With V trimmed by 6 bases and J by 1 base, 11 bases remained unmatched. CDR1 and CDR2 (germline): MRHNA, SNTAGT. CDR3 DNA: TGTGCCAGCAGGAGGGTTTTCCGGGACAGGAACACTGAAGCTTTCTTT. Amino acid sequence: CASRRVFRDRNTEAFF.

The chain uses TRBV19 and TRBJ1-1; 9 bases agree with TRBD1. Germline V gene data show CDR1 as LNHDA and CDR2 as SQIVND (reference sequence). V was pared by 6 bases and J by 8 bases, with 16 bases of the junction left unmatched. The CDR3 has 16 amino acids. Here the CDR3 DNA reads TGTGCCAGTAGCTACGGGACAGGGTGGATTGCGCCCGAAGCTTTCTTT. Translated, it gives CASSYGTGWIAPEAFF.

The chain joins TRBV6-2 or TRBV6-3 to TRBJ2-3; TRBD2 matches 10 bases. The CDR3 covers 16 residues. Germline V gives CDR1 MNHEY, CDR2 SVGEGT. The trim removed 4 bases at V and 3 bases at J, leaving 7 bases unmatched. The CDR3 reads CASSWSGGARTDTQYF. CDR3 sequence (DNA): TGTGCCAGCAGTTGGAGCGGGGGGGCACGTACAGATACGCAGTATTTT.

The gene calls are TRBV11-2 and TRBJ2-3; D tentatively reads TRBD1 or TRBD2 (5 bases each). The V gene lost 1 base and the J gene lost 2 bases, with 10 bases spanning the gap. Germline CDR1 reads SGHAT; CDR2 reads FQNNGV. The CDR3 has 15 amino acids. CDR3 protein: CASSLVEGPTDTQYF. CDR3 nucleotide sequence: TGTGCCAGCAGCTTAGTTGAGGGGCCCACAGATACGCAGTATTTT.

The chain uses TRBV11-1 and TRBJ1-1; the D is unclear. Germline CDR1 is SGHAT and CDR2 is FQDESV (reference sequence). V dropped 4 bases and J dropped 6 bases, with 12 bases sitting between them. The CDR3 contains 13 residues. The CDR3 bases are TGTGCCAGCAGCTCCGGTCCGGGTGCTGAAGCTTTCTTT. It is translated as CASSSGPGAEAFF.

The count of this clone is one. The CDR3 DNA sequence: TGTGCCAGCAGTGAATTTACAGGGGGTGGGCTTAGCAATCAGCCCCAGCATTTT. It translates to CASSEFTGGGLSNQPQHF. The chain is built from TRBV6-1 and TRBJ1-5, with 8 bases that match TRBD1. Germline CDR1 and CDR2: MNHNS and SASEGT. The CDR3 totals 18 residues. V was pared by 2 bases and J by 0 bases, with 9 bases of the junction left unmatched.

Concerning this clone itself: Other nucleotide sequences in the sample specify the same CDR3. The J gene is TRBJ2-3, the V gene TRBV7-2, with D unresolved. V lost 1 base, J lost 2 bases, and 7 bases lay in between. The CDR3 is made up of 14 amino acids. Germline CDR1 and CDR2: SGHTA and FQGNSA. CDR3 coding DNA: TGTGCCAGCAGCTTAGGGAGCTTCACAGATACGCAGTATTTT. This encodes CASSLGSFTDTQYF.

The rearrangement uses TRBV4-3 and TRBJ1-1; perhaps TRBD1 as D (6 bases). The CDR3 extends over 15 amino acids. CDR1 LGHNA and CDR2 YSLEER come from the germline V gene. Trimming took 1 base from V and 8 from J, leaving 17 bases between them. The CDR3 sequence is CASSQGHWGTGEAFF. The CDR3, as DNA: TGCGCCAGCAGCCAAGGCCATTGGGGTACAGGGGAAGCTTTCTTT.